The 9 T cell receptor beta chains in this list originate from one sample, sequenced in a study of beta chain features in type 1 diabetes. Expressed TCRB transcripts were sequenced after all isolated RNA was converted to cDNA. TCRdb keeps only in-frame clones here, not all; method: immunoSEQ multiplex PCR. This table holds about 140,000 clones, 6.9% found once. Material: central memory CD4+ T cells from blood. The receptors were gathered from a woman aged 25-40 years in good health.

The chain joins TRBV21-1 to TRBJ2-1; whether TRBD2, the table's D call, matches the DNA was not checked. TRBV21-1 constitutes a pseudogene. This CDR3 contains 17 residues. This CDR3 reads CASSQAGGLAKDNEQFF. The CDR3 nucleotides are TGTGCCAGCAGCCAAGCCGGGGGACTAGCGAAAGACAATGAGCAGTTCTTC.

This sequence joins TRBV27 and TRBJ2-3; TRBD1 matches at 10 bases. This CDR3 has 16 amino acids. From germline, CDR1 is MNHEY and CDR2 SMNVEV (reference sequence). With 3 bases clipped from V and 2 bases from J, the junction kept 5 bases outside the gene matches. The CDR3 nucleotides read TGTGCCAGCAGTTTGGACAGGGGGGCCCTCACAGATACGCAGTATTTT. It codes for CASSLDRGALTDTQYF.

This clone was detected many times. The chain employs TRBV14 and TRBJ2-1; 7 positions agree with TRBD1. The CDR3 is 13 amino acids. The V and J ends lost 3 bases and 4 bases, in that order; junction bases with no gene match: 0. The germline V gene encodes CDR1 SGHDN and CDR2 FVKESK. CDR3 sequence (DNA): TGTGCCAGCAGCCAGGGACAGTACAATGAGCAGTTCTTC. Translating gives CASSQGQYNEQFF. The full variable domain, its missing parts supplied by reference TRBV14 and TRBJ2-1, is EAGVTQFPSHSVIEKGQTVTLRCDPISGHDNLYWYRRVMGKEIKFLLHFVKESKQDESGMPNNRFLAERTGGTYSTLKVQPAELEDSGVYFCASSQGQYNEQFFGPGTRLTVL.

The chain is built from TRBV20-1 and TRBJ2-1; D is unresolved. The CDR3 loop spans 11 amino acids. CDR1 DFQATT and CDR2 SNEGSKA come from the germline V gene (reference sequence). V shed 0 bases and J shed 8 bases, with 5 bases lying between them. The CDR3 loop reads CSARDTDEQFF. For the CDR3, the DNA is TGCAGTGCTAGAGATACGGATGAGCAGTTCTTC.

This clone was detected only a few times. The chain is built from TRBV2 and TRBJ1-1; D is unresolved. The CDR3 is 12 residues long. The V end was cut by 7 bases, the J end by 1 base, with 7 bases between. Germline CDR1 is SNHLY and CDR2 is FYNNEI. The CDR3 region has the DNA TGTGCCAGCAAGTCAGGGAACACTGAAGCTTTCTTT. Translating it yields CASKSGNTEAFF.

This clone showed up just a few times. This chain's CDR3 is CASSQALLAGGRADTQYF. The CDR3 DNA sequence: TGTGCCAGCAGCCAAGCCCTACTAGCGGGAGGCCGCGCAGATACGCAGTATTTT. V is TRBV5-4 and J is TRBJ2-3; 12 positions agree with TRBD2. The CDR3 runs 18 residues. CDR1 and CDR2 (germline): SGHNT, YYREEE (reference sequence). With V trimmed by 4 bases and J by 4 bases, 13 bases remained unmatched. The complete variable domain, with remaining parts taken from reference TRBV5-4 and TRBJ2-3, reads ETGVTQSPTHLIKTRGQQVTLRCSSQSGHNTVSWYQQALGQGPQFIFQYYREEENGRGNFPPRFSGLQFPNYSSELNVNALELDDSALYLCASSQALLAGGRADTQYFGPGTRLTVL.

This clone was observed a handful of times. One end of the junction varies from germline; a read error may be responsible. The rearrangement uses TRBV2 and TRBJ2-7, with 10 bases fitting TRBD2. The CDR3 extends over 14 amino acids. Germline CDR1 and CDR2: SNHLY and FYNNEI. The CDR3 DNA reads as TGTGCCAGCAGTCAAGCTAGCGGGAGATACGAGCAGTACTTC. Translated, it gives CASSQASGRYEQYF.

The chain employs TRBV29-1 and TRBJ2-2; TRBD2 matches at 8 bases. Per germline, CDR1 SQVTM and CDR2 ANQGSEA. The trim removed 5 bases at V and 7 bases at J, leaving 3 bases unmatched. The CDR3 has 12 residues. This CDR3 is CSVSGRNGELFF. The CDR3 DNA sequence: TGCAGCGTTAGCGGGAGAAACGGGGAGCTGTTTTTT.

The V call is TRBV5-1, the J call TRBJ2-1; D is ambiguous. V lost 0 bases and J 6 bases, leaving 16 bases between the germline ends. The germline gives CDR1 SGHRS, CDR2 YFSETQ. There are 16 residues in the CDR3. Here the CDR3 reads CASSLVGSPLTNEQFF. The CDR3, as DNA: TGCGCCAGCAGCTTGGTGGGCTCACCCCTCACCAATGAGCAGTTCTTC.